Here is one TCR beta chain with its context. Its antigen has not been determined. Base qualities are not provided; no much larger clone lies one nucleotide away. This sample is drawn from a study of blood T cell repertoires in COVID-19 (dated by TCRdb to 2018 to 2020). With regard to the full study: Samples covering the acute and convalescent phases of COVID-19 were provided by collaborators in the United States, Italy and Spain. The prospective study material was composed of cDNA or gDNA derived from T cells, B-cell-depleted T cells, or PBMCs. The samples were drawn from the first 160 participants of the ongoing ImmuneRACE study and from some 1,300 subjects provided by 6 global collaborators. Sample metadata almost always included a de-identified subject ID, COVID-19 status, age in years and sex. Subjects who had been exposed to COVID-19, were actively infected with it, or had recovered from it provided the deeply sampled blood TCRbeta repertoires that made up the dataset. A freely available public database, intended as a resource for researchers studying the immune response to SARS-CoV-2, is where the repertoires were released. Where available, HLA class I and class II types were obtained from metadata supplied by the sample provider rather than from assay-based typing. The investigation overall reported the following: The amount of clinical and demographic metadata varied by source and participant and was provided uncurated.

From its cysteine to its phenylalanine, the CDR3 spans 14 amino acids. Of the read, only the CDR3 DNA is kept; its 42 bases are in frame from base 1. CDR1 is given as SEHNR and CDR2 as FQNEAQ, both from the germline V gene (reference sequence). The trim is 5 bases for V and 5 bases for J, with a gap of 15 bases between the germline ends. Participants in the prospective study were enrolled through a virtual design, were aged 18 to 89 years, and lived in 24 United States geographic areas. To assign participants to cohorts, the prospective study relied on clinical history that participants themselves reported in a screening survey and a study questionnaire. Recovered participants in ImmuneRACE Cohort 3 were defined as having two consecutive negative NP/OP PCR tests, clearance from a healthcare professional, or resolution of symptoms. Mobile phlebotomists in the prospective study collected whole blood, serum and a nasopharyngeal or oropharyngeal swab from every participant. Prospective study participants could optionally give additional blood draws and questionnaires over an approximately two-month period. Before DNA extraction, prospective study blood samples were shipped either frozen or at room temperature.

TCRbeta CDR3 regions were amplified from genomic DNA using the immunoSEQ Assay, a bias-controlled multiplex PCR. The study's own analysis went as follows. The number of nucleated cells in each sample was estimated from the amplification of reference gene primers within the assay. To quantify the absolute abundance of each unique TCRbeta CDR3 rearrangement, sequence reads were collapsed and filtered. Productive Simpson clonality was computed per sample as the square root of Simpson's diversity index over productive rearrangements. TCRdb holds this immuneACCESS table with in-frame rearrangements only. Some clones are missing; in checked studies, unresolved V genes explain under half, and the rest has no known cause. Clonal size and the V and J genes are those of that table, whereas D and trimming came from the DNA. The sample has roughly 220,000 clones on record, about 80% of them singletons. The ten largest clones capture about 15% of the sample.

The rearrangement combines TRBV7-9 with TRBJ1-2; no D gene is confidently identified. The sequence was collected from a man in his forties who had recovered from COVID-19. The sample comprised PBMCs or T cells enriched from blood (not recorded which). The encoded CDR3 is CASSDLGGRYGYTF. The nucleotide sequence reads TGTGCCAGCAGCGACCTGGGAGGGAGGTATGGCTACACCTTC.